This T cell receptor (beta chain) was captured in a study of T cell changes during pregnancy in multiple sclerosis (dated by TCRdb to about 2019). In the study overall: The study examined how the T cell repertoire changed over the course of pregnancy in women with multiple sclerosis.

About this clone itself: Its antigen specificity is not known. Per-base qualities were not stored, and no clone one base away is much larger.

Via the germline V gene (reference sequence), CDR1 is MNHEY and CDR2 SMNVEV. Trimming takes 5 bases off V and 7 bases off J; junction bases not matched to a gene: 12. The CDR3 goes from the cysteine to the phenylalanine over 15 residues. The entry retains the CDR3 DNA only, 45 bases that are in frame from base 1. Libraries were prepared through the immunoSEQ multiplex PCR assay. The table was pulled from immuneACCESS by TCRdb, which kept in-frame rearrangements only. Such tables lose some clones; where checked, under half of the loss comes from unresolved V genes, and the rest has no known cause. Within this sample are over 70,000 clones, with about 93% of them counted one time only. 3.5% to 4.5% of the sample is in the top ten clones.

The TCR comes from a female donor with multiple sclerosis, enrolled in a pregnancy study. The material sequenced was peripheral blood, taken in the first trimester of pregnancy. The chain couples TRBV27 to TRBJ2-7, and 9 junction bases match TRBD1. The DNA sequence is given as TGTGCCAGCAGTGGAACAGGGGGCGTGTTGGGAGAGCAGTACTTC. The encoded protein is CASSGTGGVLGEQYF.